This T cell receptor beta chain was identified during a study of blood T cells in healthy people across ages. Next came a second PCR, run for roughly 6 to 11 cycles, which used a sample-barcoded 5' primer along with a J-beta primer mix. Tagging of each cDNA molecule was performed by a template-switch adaptor with 12 random nucleotides. From the 5' RACE reads, TCRdb called clonotypes with MiXCR, one entry per CDR3 protein. The table has about 570,000 distinct CDR3 sequences, roughly a quarter seen once; the top ten hold around 18%. This clonotype showed up just a few times. Its antigen is as yet unknown. This CDR3 comprises 15 residues. Losses at the gene ends were 4 bases for V and 2 bases for J; bases not matched to a gene: 7. The germline V gene has CDR1 SGHDT and CDR2 YYEEEE. Study observations and caveats: Because donor CMV status was unknown, expanded clonotype changes were possibly confounded. Age advanced and TCR beta diversity per million T cells fell, roughly linearly. Donors of long life had a larger count of naive CD4+ cells and greater diversity than aged donors.

The V call is TRBV5-6, the J call TRBJ2-5, with TRBD1 identical over 8 bases. Sequencing was done on a sample of blood. This receptor was identified in a woman in her 70s in good health. CDR3 sequence (DNA): TGTGCCAGCAGCCGAGACAGGGGCCGGCAAGAGACCCAGTACTTC. As protein: CASSRDRGRQETQYF.